The 26 T cell receptor beta chains presented below share a single source sample, sequenced in a study of blood T cell repertoires in COVID-19. Produced via immunoSEQ multiplex PCR; TCRdb's table is partial and in-frame only. This repertoire shows 90,000 to 120,000 clones, about 91% found once; its top ten account for roughly 6.6%. The sample consisted of peripheral blood. The origin of the receptors is a man in his fifties or sixties with active or convalescent COVID-19.

The rearrangement joins TRBV9 to TRBJ1-4; TRBD1 is a possible D gene (5 bases). CDR1 and CDR2 from the germline V gene are SGDLS and YYNGEE. CDR3 length equals 15 residues. Trimming removed 2 bases at V and 2 bases at J, with 10 bases between. CDR3 nucleotides: TGTGCCAGCAGCGTCAGGGAGGGGACTAATGAAAAACTGTTTTTT. It yields the protein CASSVREGTNEKLFF.

This clone is a singleton in its sample. V and J are TRBV10-1 and TRBJ2-7, with a possible D match to TRBD1 (6 bases). CDR1 is WNHNN and CDR2 is SYGVQD in the germline V gene (reference sequence). This CDR3 has 13 residues. Deletions cut 5 bases from V and 3 bases from J, with 11 bases between. The CDR3 DNA sequence: TGCGCCAGCAGTCAACAGGGAATCTACGAGCAGTACTTC. Protein: CASSQQGIYEQYF.

J is TRBJ2-1 and V is TRBV14; maybe TRBD2 (6 bases). V lost 8 bases to trimming and J lost 7 bases, with 18 bases between them. This CDR3 is 14 amino acids long. In germline, CDR1 is SGHDN, CDR2 FVKESK. CDR3 region: CASRGTPGWNEQFF. The CDR3 bases are TGTGCCAGCCGCGGGACCCCGGGGTGGAATGAGCAGTTCTTC.

This clone was seen a handful of times. The rearrangement uses TRBV3-1 (or the pseudogene TRBV3-2) and TRBJ1-1, with TRBD1 matching 9 bases. The CDR3 extends over 12 amino acids. The germline gives CDR1 LGHDT, CDR2 YNNKEL (reference sequence). V was pared by 4 bases and J by 9 bases, with 3 bases of the junction left unmatched. CDR3 nucleotides: TGTGCCAGCAGCCTAGGGACAGGGCAAGCTTTCTTT. It specifies CASSLGTGQAFF.

This sequence joins TRBV7-9 and TRBJ2-1; TRBD2 aligns across 8 bases. The V gene end was trimmed by 5 bases and the J gene end by 5 bases; junction bases not matched to a gene: 11. The CDR3 length is 16 residues. Germline-derived CDR1 and CDR2 are SEHNR and FQNEAQ (reference sequence). CDR3 protein: CASSPPSGSGNNEQFF. The CDR3 DNA follows: TGTGCCAGCAGCCCACCCTCTGGTAGCGGGAACAATGAGCAGTTCTTC.

The V gene is TRBV28, the J gene TRBJ2-7; 8 nucleotides line up with TRBD2. CDR3 length: 16 amino acids. Losses at the gene ends were 1 base for V and 0 bases for J; bases not matched to a gene: 5. Germline CDR1 and CDR2: MDHEN and SYDVKM. CDR3 residues: CASSLSASGSSYEQYF. CDR3 bases: TGTGCCAGCAGTTTATCGGCTAGCGGGTCCTCCTACGAGCAGTACTTC.

The rearrangement uses TRBV21-1 and TRBJ2-2; TRBD2, the D gene given by the table, was not confirmed from the DNA. TRBV21-1 constitutes a pseudogene. The CDR3 runs to 15 residues. Here the CDR3 DNA reads TGTGCCAGCAGCAAAGATCATCGAGACACCGGGGAGCTGTTTTTT. Residues: CASSKDHRDTGELFF.

This clone was seen only a few times. The chain uses TRBV2 and TRBJ2-7; 11 positions agree with TRBD2. Trimming removed 3 bases from V and 3 bases from J; junction bases left unmatched: 4. Germline-derived CDR1 and CDR2 are SNHLY and FYNNEI. The CDR3 has 15 residues. Written as DNA, the CDR3 is TGTGCCAGCAGTGAGGGACTAGCGGCGAACTACGAGCAGTACTTC. The encoded protein is CASSEGLAANYEQYF. Using reference TRBV2 and TRBJ2-7 for the parts outside the CDR3, the full variable domain is EPEVTQTPSHQVTQMGQEVILRCVPISNHLYFYWYRQILGQKVEFLVSFYNNEISEKSEIFDDQFSVERPDGSNFTLKIRSTKLEDSAMYFCASSEGLAANYEQYFGPGTRLTVT.

This clone was seen once. The rearrangement joins TRBV7-8 to TRBJ2-5; 13 bases are a match to TRBD2. J lost 5 bases, V lost 4 bases, and 10 bases had no gene match. CDR1 SGHVS and CDR2 FQNEAQ come from the germline V gene. CDR3 length equals 17 residues. CDR3 coding DNA: TGTGCCAGCAGCTCCTCTAGACTAGCGGGAGGTGGGGAGACCCAGTACTTC. This sequence encodes CASSSSRLAGGGETQYF.

This clone was recorded once. This chain connects TRBV28 to TRBJ1-4; 7 bases map to TRBD1. The ends lost 3 bases at V and 5 bases at J; junction bases unmatched: 9. Germline assignment: CDR1 MDHEN and CDR2 SYDVKM. The length of the CDR3 is 16 residues. The CDR3 spells CASSLLGGAGNEKLFF. The CDR3 coding sequence is TGTGCCAGCAGTTTGTTAGGGGGCGCCGGAAATGAAAAACTGTTTTTT. Complete variable domain (other parts from reference TRBV28 and TRBJ1-4): DVKVTQSSRYLVKRTGEKVFLECVQDMDHENMFWYRQDPGLGLRLIYFSYDVKMKEKGDIPEGYSVSREKKERFSLILESASTNQTSMYLCASSLLGGAGNEKLFFGSGTQLSVL.

This clone appeared many times. The chain joins TRBV20-1 to TRBJ2-3; 13 nucleotides agree with TRBD2. The V and J ends lost 3 bases and 6 bases, in that order; junction bases with no gene match: 9. CDR1 DFQATT and CDR2 SNEGSKA come from the germline V gene (reference sequence). The CDR3 runs to 16 residues. CDR3 in amino acids: CSASPLAGGPSDTQYF. In DNA form, the CDR3 reads TGCAGTGCTAGTCCACTAGCGGGAGGGCCGTCGGATACGCAGTATTTT.

The chain recombines TRBV6-1 with TRBJ1-2, with 9 bases fitting TRBD1. Losses at the gene ends were 1 base for V and 6 bases for J; bases not matched to a gene: 3. The CDR3 totals 14 residues. CDR1 and CDR2 (germline): MNHNS, SASEGT. The CDR3 DNA is TGTGCCAGCAGTGAAGGGGACAGGGCCAATGGCTACACCTTC. Translation gives CASSEGDRANGYTF.

The chain combines TRBV21-1 with TRBJ1-2; no DNA check was done on the table's D call, TRBD1. TRBV21-1 is shown as a pseudogene. This CDR3 contains 14 residues. For the CDR3, the DNA is TGTGCCAGCAGCAGGGGGCCTACTAACTATGGCTACACCTTC. Protein: CASSRGPTNYGYTF.

V and J are TRBV2 and TRBJ2-7, with D perhaps TRBD1 (6 bases). The germline CDR1 and CDR2 sequences are SNHLY and FYNNEI. The CDR3 sequence is 14 residues long. V lost 3 bases, J lost 3 bases, and 12 bases lay in between. The CDR3 reads CASSEGAVNYEQYF. The DNA for the CDR3 is TGTGCCAGCAGTGAGGGGGCCGTTAACTACGAGCAGTACTTC.

This rearrangement joins TRBV4-1 to TRBJ2-1, with TRBD2 matching 9 bases. V lost 0 bases to trimming and J lost 7 bases; unmatched junction nucleotides: 7. Germline V gene data show CDR1 as MGHRA and CDR2 as YSYEKL. There are 16 residues in the CDR3. The chain's CDR3 is CASSQEGLAGKNEQFF. In DNA form, the CDR3 reads TGCGCCAGCAGCCAAGAGGGCCTAGCGGGAAAGAATGAGCAGTTCTTC.

V and J are TRBV5-5 and TRBJ1-5; TRBD1 matches at 7 bases. Germline values: CDR1 SGHKS, CDR2 YYEKEE (reference sequence). The trim removed 4 bases at V and 9 bases at J, leaving 7 bases unmatched. This CDR3 region has 13 residues. DNA for the CDR3: TGTGCCAGCAGCCGACAGGGTGGTGGGCCCCAGCATTTT. It is translated as CASSRQGGGPQHF.

The chain recombines TRBV5-4 with TRBJ2-3, with D possibly TRBD2 on 5 matching bases. The CDR3 is made up of 15 amino acids. V lost 0 bases and J lost 2, with 10 bases in between. Germline CDR1 is SGHNT and CDR2 is YYREEE (reference sequence). CDR3 in amino acids: CASSLDRGNTDTQYF. CDR3 coding DNA: TGTGCCAGCAGCTTGGATCGGGGAAACACAGATACGCAGTATTTT.

The J gene is TRBJ1-5, the V gene TRBV19; D call uncertain. Germline CDR1 and CDR2: LNHDA and SQIVND (reference sequence). The V end lost 5 bases, the J end lost 7 bases, and 24 bases lay between the germline ends. The CDR3 contains 17 residues. The CDR3 sequence is CASSAQVSYLSLQPQHF. The CDR3 nucleotides are TGTGCCAGTAGTGCCCAGGTTTCCTACCTCTCTTTGCAGCCCCAGCATTTT.

J is TRBJ2-6 and V is TRBV2; D not certain. V lost 8 bases to trimming and J lost 0 bases, with 11 bases between them. Germline V CDR1 and CDR2: SNHLY, FYNNEI. The CDR3 length is 15 residues. The CDR3 bases are TGTGCCAGCGTCGAGTTCCTCTCTGGGGCCAACGTCCTGACTTTC. It codes for CASVEFLSGANVLTF.

V usage is TRBV19 and J usage is TRBJ2-1, with 7 positions matching TRBD1. Germline loops: CDR1 LNHDA, CDR2 SQIVND (reference sequence). This CDR3 has 14 residues. V lost 8 bases and J lost 6; bases outside the gene matches: 10. This CDR3 reads CASQVARGFNEQFF. CDR3 nucleotides: TGTGCCAGTCAGGTCGCCAGGGGGTTCAATGAGCAGTTCTTC.

This rearrangement joins TRBV19 to TRBJ2-1; 8 nucleotides line up with TRBD2. Germline assignment: CDR1 LNHDA and CDR2 SQIVND (reference sequence). This CDR3 region has 17 residues. J gave up 2 bases and V 3 bases, and 9 bases lay outside the gene matches. In nucleotides, the CDR3 is TGTGCCAGTAGTATGGCTTGGGCTAGCGGGCCCTACAATGAGCAGTTCTTC. This encodes CASSMAWASGPYNEQFF. Full variable domain (missing parts from reference TRBV19 and TRBJ2-1): DGGITQSPKYLFRKEGQNVTLSCEQNLNHDAMYWYRQDPGQGLRLIYYSQIVNDFQKGDIAEGYSVSREKKESFPLTVTSAQKNPTAFYLCASSMAWASGPYNEQFFGPGTRLTVL.

This chain uses TRBV28 with TRBJ1-1, with D uncertain. The V gene lost 3 bases and the J gene lost 0 bases, with 11 bases spanning the gap. Germline CDR1 MDHEN, CDR2 SYDVKM. The length of the CDR3 is 15 residues. This CDR3 reads CASSLRRKMNTEAFF. The CDR3 DNA is TGTGCCAGCAGTTTGAGGAGGAAGATGAACACTGAAGCTTTCTTT.

This chain joins TRBV28 and TRBJ2-5; 8 nucleotides align to TRBD1. The CDR3 has 15 amino acids. The germline V gene encodes CDR1 MDHEN and CDR2 SYDVKM. The ends lost 7 bases at V and 4 bases at J; junction bases unmatched: 11. The CDR3 DNA is TGTGCCAGCACCACACCCAGGGGGCGCGGAGAGACCCAGTACTTC. As protein: CASTTPRGRGETQYF.

The chain recombines TRBV2 with TRBJ2-5; D is unresolved. The germline V and J ends were trimmed by 1 base and 11 bases, with 20 bases remaining between them. Germline V lookup: CDR1 SNHLY, CDR2 FYNNEI. The CDR3 extends over 15 amino acids. CDR3 sequence reads: CASSEEVQLGSLQYF. The CDR3 DNA follows: TGTGCCAGCAGTGAAGAGGTCCAGCTCGGGTCCCTACAGTACTTC. Together with reference TRBV2 and TRBJ2-5, the CDR3 gives the full variable domain: EPEVTQTPSHQVTQMGQEVILRCVPISNHLYFYWYRQILGQKVEFLVSFYNNEISEKSEIFDDQFSVERPDGSNFTLKIRSTKLEDSAMYFCASSEEVQLGSLQYFGPGTRLLVL.

V is TRBV18 and J is TRBJ2-1; a possible D gene is TRBD2 (6 bases). In germline, CDR1 is KGHSH, CDR2 LQKENI. CDR3 length: 15 amino acids. Trimming shortened V by 0 bases and J by 6 bases, and 12 bases separated the two germline ends. The CDR3 here is CASSPPVGSGNEQFF. The CDR3 region has the DNA TGTGCCAGCTCACCACCTGTCGGGAGTGGCAATGAGCAGTTCTTC.

This rearrangement joins TRBV6-2 or TRBV6-3 to TRBJ1-5; possibly TRBD1 for D (6 bases). The germline CDR1 and CDR2 sequences are MNHEY and SVGEGT. Trimming removed 6 bases at V and 5 bases at J, with 8 bases between. The CDR3 totals 12 residues. The CDR3 bases are TGTGCCAGCAGCAGGACAGATCAGCCCCAGCATTTT. Its translation is CASSRTDQPQHF.